This T cell receptor beta chain was recorded in a study of OX40 agonist ivuxolimab in advanced cancers. Background on the study: At around 81% male, the cohort had a mean age of about 60 years, ranging from 23 to 79.

Study-wide findings and caveats: Individuals who were partial responders at 0.1-3.0 mg/kg had clonal expansion that ranked among the lowest.

Repertoires were generated with immunoSEQ multiplex PCR, while TCRdb's copy carries only in-frame clones and drops some. The sample has 55,000 to 80,000 clones, roughly 90% seen once; the top ten hold 0.27%. CDR1 is SEHNR, CDR2 FQNEAQ, per germline (reference sequence). The junction had 14 bases not matched to a gene; V was cut back by 4 bases and J by 6 bases. The CDR3 is 16 amino acids. On this clone itself: Antigen: not known.

The sequence came from an adult with an advanced solid tumor such as melanoma, head and neck, liver or kidney cancer. Sequences were derived from CD4+ or CD8+ T cells sorted from blood, sampled in a trial of the OX40 agonist ivuxolimab. V usage is TRBV7-9 and J usage is TRBJ2-7; TRBD2 matches 8 bases. CDR3 sequence: CASSSERFLAGGEQYF. The CDR3 bases are TGTGCCAGCAGCTCCGAGCGGTTTCTCGCGGGAGGCGAGCAGTACTTC.